One sample yielded the 15 T cell receptor beta chains listed below, sequenced in a study of shared clonotypes between healthy human individuals. Here immunoSEQ multiplex PCR was the method, and the copy in TCRdb shows in-frame clones only, minus some. The sample includes roughly 170,000 clones, 66% seen only once; the top ten take less than 11%. Sequenced material: memory CD4+ T cells sorted from blood. Sample subset: CD45RA-negative fraction. These receptors were collected from a man between 25 and 39 years old in good health.

J is TRBJ1-2 and V is TRBV28, with a weak D call TRBD1 (6 bases). V lost 6 bases and J 3 bases, leaving 29 bases between the germline ends. This CDR3 region has 19 residues. CDR1 and CDR2 (germline): MDHEN, SYDVKM. In nucleotides, the CDR3 is TGTGCCAGCAGCACGACAACTAAAGATTGGACAGCCAATTACTATGGCTACACCTTC. As protein: CASSTTTKDWTANYYGYTF.

The V call is TRBV5-6, the J call TRBJ2-7; TRBD2 is a possible D gene (6 bases). The germline V gene encodes CDR1 SGHDT and CDR2 YYEEEE. This CDR3 is built from 19 residues. Trimming left V 1 base short and J 0 bases short, with 23 bases between. CDR3 DNA: TGTGCCAGCAGCTTGTGGTCTAGCGAGTGGAGAGGGAGCTCCTACGAGCAGTACTTC. It encodes CASSLWSSEWRGSSYEQYF.

The rearrangement uses TRBV28 and TRBJ2-5; possible D gene TRBD1, 6 bases. The V end was cut by 6 bases, the J end by 5 bases, with 16 bases between. CDR3 length: 14 residues. Germline CDR1 and CDR2: MDHEN and SYDVKM. CDR3 region: CASRSQGLGETQYF. The DNA for the CDR3 is TGTGCCAGCAGGTCACAGGGTTTAGGGGAGACCCAGTACTTC.

Here the CDR3 reads CASSKTGAEKLFF. CDR3 in DNA: TGTGCCAGCAGTAAGACAGGGGCCGAAAAACTGTTTTTT. The chain has TRBV28 and TRBJ1-4, with 8 positions matching TRBD1. Germline values: CDR1 MDHEN, CDR2 SYDVKM. Unmatched junction bases numbered 4, after V lost 5 bases and J lost 8 bases. The length of the CDR3 is 13 residues. The whole variable domain, remainder taken from reference TRBV28 and TRBJ1-4, is DVKVTQSSRYLVKRTGEKVFLECVQDMDHENMFWYRQDPGLGLRLIYFSYDVKMKEKGDIPEGYSVSREKKERFSLILESASTNQTSMYLCASSKTGAEKLFFGSGTQLSVL.

In the case of this clone: Other DNA sequences of this sample code for an identical CDR3. V and J are TRBV5-1 and TRBJ1-2; the D gene is possibly TRBD1 (5 bases). The ends were cut back, 4 bases at V and 2 bases at J, with 12 bases in the middle. The CDR3 has 14 residues. In germline, CDR1 is SGHRS, CDR2 YFSETQ. CDR3 nucleotides: TGCGCCAGCAGCCAAGGGACGGCCAACTATGGCTACACCTTC. Encoded protein: CASSQGTANYGYTF.

This clone was seen a handful of times. V is TRBV25-1 and J is TRBJ2-1; TRBD2 matches 7 bases. V was pared by 2 bases and J by 5 bases, with 6 bases of the junction left unmatched. The CDR3 contains 15 residues. Looked up from germline, CDR1 is MGHDK and CDR2 is SYGVNS. CDR3 amino acids: CASSEELAINNEQFF. The DNA of the CDR3 is TGTGCCAGCAGTGAAGAACTAGCGATTAACAATGAGCAGTTCTTC. The full variable domain, in which reference TRBV25-1 and TRBJ2-1 provide the parts outside the CDR3, is EADIYQTPRYLVIGTGKKITLECSQTMGHDKMYWYQQDPGMELHLIHYSYGVNSTEKGDLSSESTVSRIRTEHFPLTLESARPSHTSQYLCASSEELAINNEQFFGPGTRLTVL.

J is TRBJ2-3 and V is TRBV5-4; possible D gene TRBD2, 5 bases. Trimming left V 4 bases short and J 4 bases short, with 10 bases between. Germline loops: CDR1 SGHNT, CDR2 YYREEE (reference sequence). This CDR3 comprises 13 residues. CDR3 region: CASSTGGSDTQYF. DNA for the CDR3: TGTGCCAGCAGCACCGGAGGCTCAGATACGCAGTATTTT.

The chain couples TRBV7-2 to TRBJ1-1, with no clear D. V was trimmed by 7 bases and J by 2 bases, leaving 11 bases between them. Germline V CDR1 and CDR2: SGHTA, FQGNSA. The CDR3 runs to 13 residues. For the CDR3, the DNA is TGTGCCAGCACCCCTCCTCGAAACACTGAAGCTTTCTTT. The encoded protein is CASTPPRNTEAFF.

As concerns this clone: A much larger clone differs from this one at a single base, so this may be a read error. The CDR3 DNA reads as TGTGCCAGCAGCTTGGACCAAGAGACCCAGTACTTC. It specifies CASSLDQETQYF. The chain is built from TRBV5-3 and TRBJ2-5; no reliable D call. TRBV5-3 is an open reading frame whose function is uncertain. CDR3 length equals 12 residues.

The rearrangement links TRBV11-2 to TRBJ2-3; D not certain. Germline assignment: CDR1 SGHAT and CDR2 FQNNGV. Trimming pared 4 bases from V and 7 bases from J, leaving 6 bases between. This CDR3 has 11 amino acids. CDR3 residues: CASSSGHTQYF. For the CDR3, the DNA is TGTGCCAGCAGCTCCGGACATACGCAGTATTTT.

This chain joins TRBV28 and TRBJ1-4; TRBD1 matches 7 bases. V lost 6 bases to trimming and J lost 4 bases; unmatched junction nucleotides: 5. Germline V lookup: CDR1 MDHEN, CDR2 SYDVKM. The CDR3 extends over 14 amino acids. CDR3 in DNA: TGTGCCAGCAGCCAGGGACAGAGTAATGAAAAACTGTTTTTT. Amino acids: CASSQGQSNEKLFF.

The V call is TRBV27, the J call TRBJ1-3; D might be TRBD1 (6 bases). The germline gives CDR1 MNHEY, CDR2 SMNVEV (reference sequence). The CDR3 is made up of 13 amino acids. The ends were cut back, 6 bases at V and 4 bases at J, with 10 bases in the middle. DNA for the CDR3: TGTGCCAGCAGGCAACAGGGAGGAAACACCATATATTTT. Its protein product is CASRQQGGNTIYF.

The V call is TRBV5-1, the J call TRBJ2-1, with 10 bases aligning to TRBD1. The CDR3 has 15 amino acids. Per germline, CDR1 SGHRS and CDR2 YFSETQ. The trim removed 4 bases at V and 6 bases at J, leaving 7 bases unmatched. CDR3 region: CASSLGTGVINEQFF. Written as DNA, the CDR3 is TGCGCCAGCAGCCTGGGGACAGGGGTCATCAATGAGCAGTTCTTC. The whole variable domain, filled in from reference TRBV5-1 and TRBJ2-1, reads KAGVTQTPRYLIKTRGQQVTLSCSPISGHRSVSWYQQTPGQGLQFLFEYFSETQRNKGNFPGRFSGRQFSNSRSEMNVSTLELGDSALYLCASSLGTGVINEQFFGPGTRLTVL.

The chain carries TRBV28 and TRBJ2-7, with D possibly matching TRBD1 (6 bases). The germline CDR1 and CDR2 sequences are MDHEN and SYDVKM. Trimming removed 7 bases from V and 4 bases from J, with 8 bases in between. The CDR3 length is 11 residues. DNA for the CDR3: TGTGCCAGCACCACAGGGTACGAGCAGTACTTC. This encodes CASTTGYEQYF.

The V call is TRBV4-1, the J call TRBJ1-1; TRBD1 aligns across 7 bases. The CDR3 covers 14 residues. Trimming at V came to 1 base and at J to 9 bases, leaving 8 bases not matched to a gene. Looked up from germline, CDR1 is MGHRA and CDR2 is YSYEKL. The CDR3 sequence is CASSQVLRDRKAFF. CDR3 DNA sequence: TGCGCCAGCAGCCAAGTCCTCCGGGACAGAAAAGCTTTCTTT.